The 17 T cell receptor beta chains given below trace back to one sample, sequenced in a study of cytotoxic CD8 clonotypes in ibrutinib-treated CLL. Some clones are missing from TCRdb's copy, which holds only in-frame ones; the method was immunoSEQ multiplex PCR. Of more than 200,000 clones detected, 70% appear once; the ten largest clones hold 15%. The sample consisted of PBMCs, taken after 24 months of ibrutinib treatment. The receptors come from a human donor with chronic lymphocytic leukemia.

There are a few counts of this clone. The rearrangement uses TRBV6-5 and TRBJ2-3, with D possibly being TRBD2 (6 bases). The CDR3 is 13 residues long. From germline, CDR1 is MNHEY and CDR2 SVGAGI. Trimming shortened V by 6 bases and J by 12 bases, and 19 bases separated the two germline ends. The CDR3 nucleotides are TGTGCCAGCAGCCCGGGACTTCCGTGGAATCAGTATTTT. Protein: CASSPGLPWNQYF.

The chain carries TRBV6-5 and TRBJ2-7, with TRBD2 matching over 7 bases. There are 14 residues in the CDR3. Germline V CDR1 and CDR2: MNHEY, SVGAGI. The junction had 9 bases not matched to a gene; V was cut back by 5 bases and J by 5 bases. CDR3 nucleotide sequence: TGTGCCAGCAGTGCTCCAGCGGGATATAACGAGCAGTACTTC. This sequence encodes CASSAPAGYNEQYF.

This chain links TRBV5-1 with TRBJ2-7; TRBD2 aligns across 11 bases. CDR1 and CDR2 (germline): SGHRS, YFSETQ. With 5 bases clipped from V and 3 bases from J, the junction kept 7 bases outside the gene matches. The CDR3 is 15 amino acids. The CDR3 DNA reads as TGCGCCAGCAGTCAGCCCGGGACTAGCGGCTACGAGCAGTACTTC. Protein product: CASSQPGTSGYEQYF.

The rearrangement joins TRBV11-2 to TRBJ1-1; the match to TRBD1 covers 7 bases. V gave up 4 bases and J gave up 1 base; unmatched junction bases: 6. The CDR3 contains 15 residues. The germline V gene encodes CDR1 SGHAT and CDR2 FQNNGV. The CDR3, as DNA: TGTGCCAGCAGCTCCACGGGACAGTCGAACACTGAAGCTTTCTTT. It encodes CASSSTGQSNTEAFF.

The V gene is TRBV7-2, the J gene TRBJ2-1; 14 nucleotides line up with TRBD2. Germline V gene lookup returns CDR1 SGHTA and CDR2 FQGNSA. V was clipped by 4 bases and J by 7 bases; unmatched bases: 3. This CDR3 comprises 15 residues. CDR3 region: CASSYRTSGRNEQFF. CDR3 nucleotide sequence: TGTGCCAGCAGCTACCGGACTAGCGGGAGGAATGAGCAGTTCTTC.

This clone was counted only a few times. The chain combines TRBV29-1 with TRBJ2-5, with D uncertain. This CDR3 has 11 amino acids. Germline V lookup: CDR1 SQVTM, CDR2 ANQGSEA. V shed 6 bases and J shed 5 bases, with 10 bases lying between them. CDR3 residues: CSVSSTETQYF. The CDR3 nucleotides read TGCAGCGTCAGTTCTACGGAGACCCAGTACTTC. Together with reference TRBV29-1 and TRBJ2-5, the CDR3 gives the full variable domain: SAVISQKPSRDICQRGTSLTIQCQVDSQVTMMFWYRQQPGQSLTLIATANQGSEATYESGFVIDKFPISRPNLTFSTLTVSNMSPEDSSIYLCSVSSTETQYFGPGTRLLVL.

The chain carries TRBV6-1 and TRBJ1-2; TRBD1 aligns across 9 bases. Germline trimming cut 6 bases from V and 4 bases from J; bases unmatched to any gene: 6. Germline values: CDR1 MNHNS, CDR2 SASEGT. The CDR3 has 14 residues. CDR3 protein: CASRGTGSVYGYTF. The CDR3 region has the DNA TGTGCCAGCAGGGGGACAGGGTCCGTCTATGGCTACACCTTC.

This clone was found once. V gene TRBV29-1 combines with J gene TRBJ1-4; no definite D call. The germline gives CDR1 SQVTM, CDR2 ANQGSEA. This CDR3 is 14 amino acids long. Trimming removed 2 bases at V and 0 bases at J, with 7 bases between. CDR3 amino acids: CSVEMGTTNEKLFF. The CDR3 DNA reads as TGCAGCGTTGAAATGGGGACAACTAATGAAAAACTGTTTTTT.

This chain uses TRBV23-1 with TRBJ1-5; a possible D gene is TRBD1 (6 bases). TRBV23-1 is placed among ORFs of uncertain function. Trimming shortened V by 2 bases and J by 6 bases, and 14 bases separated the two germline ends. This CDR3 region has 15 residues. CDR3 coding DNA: TGCGCCAGCAGTCAAGAACAGGGTTCAGGTCAGCCCCAGCATTTT. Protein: CASSQEQGSGQPQHF.

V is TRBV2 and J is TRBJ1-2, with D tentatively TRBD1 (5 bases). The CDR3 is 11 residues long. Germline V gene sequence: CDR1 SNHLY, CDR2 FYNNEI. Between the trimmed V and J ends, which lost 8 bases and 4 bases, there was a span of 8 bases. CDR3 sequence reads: CASLGGYGYTF. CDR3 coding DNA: TGTGCCAGCCTGGGGGGCTATGGCTACACCTTC.

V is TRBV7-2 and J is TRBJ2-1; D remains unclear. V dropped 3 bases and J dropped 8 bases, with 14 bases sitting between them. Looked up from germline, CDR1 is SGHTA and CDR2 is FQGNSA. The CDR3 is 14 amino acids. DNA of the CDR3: TGTGCCAGCAGCTTGGACGGACCCCTGGATGAGCAGTTCTTC. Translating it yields CASSLDGPLDEQFF.

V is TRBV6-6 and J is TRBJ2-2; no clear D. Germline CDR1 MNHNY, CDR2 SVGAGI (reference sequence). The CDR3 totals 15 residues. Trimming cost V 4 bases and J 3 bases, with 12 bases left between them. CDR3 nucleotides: TGTGCCAGCAGTTTCTCTAAGCCGGACACCGGGGAGCTGTTTTTT. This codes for CASSFSKPDTGELFF.

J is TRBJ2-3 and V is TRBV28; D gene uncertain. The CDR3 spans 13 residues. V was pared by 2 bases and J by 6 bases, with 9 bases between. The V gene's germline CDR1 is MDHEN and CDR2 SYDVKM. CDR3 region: CASSLVVFDTQYF. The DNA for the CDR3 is TGTGCCAGCAGTTTAGTTGTGTTCGATACGCAGTATTTT. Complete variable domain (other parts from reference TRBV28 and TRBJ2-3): DVKVTQSSRYLVKRTGEKVFLECVQDMDHENMFWYRQDPGLGLRLIYFSYDVKMKEKGDIPEGYSVSREKKERFSLILESASTNQTSMYLCASSLVVFDTQYFGPGTRLTVL.

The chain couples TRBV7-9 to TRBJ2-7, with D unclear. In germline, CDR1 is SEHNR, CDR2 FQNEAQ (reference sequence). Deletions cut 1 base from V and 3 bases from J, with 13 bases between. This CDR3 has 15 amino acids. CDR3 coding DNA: TGTGCCAGCAGCTTAGAAGGGAAGCGCGTCTACGAGCAGTACTTC. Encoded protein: CASSLEGKRVYEQYF.

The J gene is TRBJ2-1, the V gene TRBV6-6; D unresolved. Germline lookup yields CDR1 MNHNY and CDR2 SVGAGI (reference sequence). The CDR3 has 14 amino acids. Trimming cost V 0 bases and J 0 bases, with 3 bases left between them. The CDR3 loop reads CASSYSGSYNEQFF. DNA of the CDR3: TGTGCCAGCAGTTACTCGGGCTCCTACAATGAGCAGTTCTTC.

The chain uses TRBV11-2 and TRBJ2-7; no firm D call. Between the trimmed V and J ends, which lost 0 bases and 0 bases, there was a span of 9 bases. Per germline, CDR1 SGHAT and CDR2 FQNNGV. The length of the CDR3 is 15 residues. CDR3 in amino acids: CASSLDSGLSYEQYF. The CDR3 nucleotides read TGTGCCAGCAGCTTAGATAGTGGGCTCTCCTACGAGCAGTACTTC.

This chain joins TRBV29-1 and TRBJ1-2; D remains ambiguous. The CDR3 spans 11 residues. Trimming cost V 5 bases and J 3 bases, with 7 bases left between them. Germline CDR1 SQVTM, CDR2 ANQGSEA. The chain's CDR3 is CSVTLDYGYTF. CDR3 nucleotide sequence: TGCAGCGTTACACTGGACTATGGCTACACCTTC.